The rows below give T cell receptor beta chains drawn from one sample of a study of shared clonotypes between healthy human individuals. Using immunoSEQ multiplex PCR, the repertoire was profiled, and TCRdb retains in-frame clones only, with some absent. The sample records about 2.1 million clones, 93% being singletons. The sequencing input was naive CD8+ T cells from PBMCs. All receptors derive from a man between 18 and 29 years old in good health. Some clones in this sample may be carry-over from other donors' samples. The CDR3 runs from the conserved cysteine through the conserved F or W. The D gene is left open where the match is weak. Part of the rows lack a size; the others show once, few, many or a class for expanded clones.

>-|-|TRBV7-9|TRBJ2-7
TGTGCCAGCAGCTTTAGTTACGAGCAGTACTTC
CASSFSYEQYF
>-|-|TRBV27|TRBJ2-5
TGTGCCAGCAGGTTCTTGCGGGCGCCGCAAGAGACCCAGTACTTC
CASRFLRAPQETQYF
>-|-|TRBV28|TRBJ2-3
TGTGCCAGCAGCCTTGGAGACAGTTCCACAGATACGCAGTATTTT
CASSLGDSSTDTQYF
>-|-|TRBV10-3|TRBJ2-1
TGTGCCATCAGTGAGTCTGGTTGGGGGGATGAGCAGTTCTTC
CAISESGWGDEQFF
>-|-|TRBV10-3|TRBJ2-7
TGTGCCATCAGTGTGGGAGGCTCCCACGAGCAGTACTTC
CAISVGGSHEQYF
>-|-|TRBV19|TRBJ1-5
TGTGCCAGTAGTTCCCGGACAACTAGCAATCAGCCCCAGCATTTT
CASSSRTTSNQPQHF
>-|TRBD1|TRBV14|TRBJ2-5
TGTGCCAGCAGCCACAGGGGGATCCCTCAAGAGACCCAGTACTTC
CASSHRGIPQETQYF
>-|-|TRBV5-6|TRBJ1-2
TGTGCCAGCAGCTTGGCCGAGGGAAACCTTCTTTATGGCTACACCTTC
CASSLAEGNLLYGYTF
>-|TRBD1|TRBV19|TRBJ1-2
TGTGCCAGTAGGCCCGGGACAGAGAACTATGGCTACACCTTC
CASRPGTENYGYTF
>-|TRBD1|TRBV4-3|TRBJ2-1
TGCGCCAGCAGCCAAGAATTGTATCTTATGGGGGAAGGGACAGGGCTAGGCAATGAGCAGTTCTTC
CASSQELYLMGEGTGLGNEQFF
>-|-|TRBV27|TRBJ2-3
TGTGCCAGCAGTCCCCTCAGGCCAGGGGGCACAGATACGCAGTATTTT
CASSPLRPGGTDTQYF
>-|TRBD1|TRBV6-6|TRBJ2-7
TGTGCCAGCAGTGAGTTCCCCGGGACAGACTACGAGCAGTACTTC
CASSEFPGTDYEQYF
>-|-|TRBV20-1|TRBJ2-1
TGCAGTGCTAGAGAATACGGTGAGCAGTTCTTC
CSAREYGEQFF
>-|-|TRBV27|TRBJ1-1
TGTGCCAGCAGCCTCTCTGTTGGGGGGAACACTGAAGCTTTCTTT
CASSLSVGGNTEAFF
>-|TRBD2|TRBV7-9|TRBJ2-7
TGTGCCAGCAGTCCTAGGACTAGCGGGATATACGAGCAGTACTTC
CASSPRTSGIYEQYF
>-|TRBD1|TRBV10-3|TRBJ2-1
TGTGCCATCGGTAGCAGGGGGCGCGACTATGAGCAGTTCTTC
CAIGSRGRDYEQFF
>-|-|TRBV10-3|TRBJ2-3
TGTGCCACCGGGAATGGCAGCACAGATACGCAGTATTTT
CATGNGSTDTQYF
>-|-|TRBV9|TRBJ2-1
TGTGCCAGCAGCGTATTGAGGGATGTCTCCTACAATGAGCAGTTCTTC
CASSVLRDVSYNEQFF
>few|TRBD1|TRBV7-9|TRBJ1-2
TGTGCCAGCAGCTTTCCAGGGGGAATCGACTATGGCTACACCTTC
CASSFPGGIDYGYTF
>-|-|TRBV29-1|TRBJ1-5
TGCAGCGTTGTTGTGGCAGGGGCGTACAATCAGCCCCAGCATTTT
CSVVVAGAYNQPQHF
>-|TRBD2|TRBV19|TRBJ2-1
TGTGCCAGTAGTATGGTGAGCGGGAGGGCGGTATATACCGGTGAGCAGTTCTTC
CASSMVSGRAVYTGEQFF
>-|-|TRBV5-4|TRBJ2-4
TGTGCCAGCAGCTCCAAAAACATTCAGTACTTC
CASSSKNIQYF
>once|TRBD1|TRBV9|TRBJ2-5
TGTGCCAGCAGCCACGCAGGGGGCAGGGAGACCCAGTACTTC
CASSHAGGRETQYF
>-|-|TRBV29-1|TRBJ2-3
TGCAGCGTTGGGGCTCAACGGAATACGCAGTATTTT
CSVGAQRNTQYF
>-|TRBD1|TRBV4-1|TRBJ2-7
TGCGCCAGCAGCCAACGACAGGGGACCTACGAGCAGTACTTC
CASSQRQGTYEQYF
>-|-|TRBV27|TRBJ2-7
TGTGCCAGCAGTTCAAACACAGGGTACGAGCAGTACTTC
CASSSNTGYEQYF
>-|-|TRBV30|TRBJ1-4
TGTGCCTGGAGTAGATGGGGGCAGAATGAAAAACTGTTTTTT
CAWSRWGQNEKLFF
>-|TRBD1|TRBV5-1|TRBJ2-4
TGCGCCAGCAGCTTGGTAGTCTTGGGACAGCCAATAGCCAAAAACATTCAGTACTTC
CASSLVVLGQPIAKNIQYF
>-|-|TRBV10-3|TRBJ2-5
TGTGCCATCAGTGACTACACAGAGACCCAGTACTTC
CAISDYTETQYF
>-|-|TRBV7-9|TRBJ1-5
TGTGCCAGCAGCTTAGGCAGCCAGCCCCAGCATTTT
CASSLGSQPQHF
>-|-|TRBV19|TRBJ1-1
TGTGCCAGTAGCCCTCGACTCATGAACACTGAAGCTTTCTTT
CASSPRLMNTEAFF
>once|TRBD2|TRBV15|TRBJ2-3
TGTGCCACCAGCAGAATTGCGGGGGGGACAGATACGCAGTATTTT
CATSRIAGGTDTQYF
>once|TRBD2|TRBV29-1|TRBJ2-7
TGCAGCGTTGAAGGGACTAGCGGGAGTTTCTACGAGCAGTACTTC
CSVEGTSGSFYEQYF
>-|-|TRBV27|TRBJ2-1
TGTGCCAGCAGTCACCGGGGGGCGTGGAATGAGCAGTTCTTC
CASSHRGAWNEQFF
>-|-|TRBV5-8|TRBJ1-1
TGTGCCAGCAGCATCTACGAGGGGGAGGCTGAAGCTTTCTTT
CASSIYEGEAEAFF
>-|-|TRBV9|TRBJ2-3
TGTGCCAGCAGCGTAGCCCGGGGATCAGATACGCAGTATTTT
CASSVARGSDTQYF
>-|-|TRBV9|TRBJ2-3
TGTGCCAGCAGCGTTCGGGGCGGCACAGATACGCAGTATTTT
CASSVRGGTDTQYF
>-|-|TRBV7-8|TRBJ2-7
TGTGCCAGCAGCAGGGGGACTACCTACGAGCAGTACTTC
CASSRGTTYEQYF
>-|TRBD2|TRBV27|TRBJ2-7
TGTGCCAGCAGCTCCCGGACTAGCGGTCATGTTTTAGCCTACGAGCAGTACTTC
CASSSRTSGHVLAYEQYF
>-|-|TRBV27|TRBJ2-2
TGTGCCAGCAGTTTATCCCGGACAGTTTTGGTGGGCACCGGGGAGCTGTTTTTT
CASSLSRTVLVGTGELFF
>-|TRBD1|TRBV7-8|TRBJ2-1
TGTGCCAGCAGCTTAGGGACAGGGTATGGAAATGAGCAGTTCTTC
CASSLGTGYGNEQFF
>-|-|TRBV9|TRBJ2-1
TGTGCCAGCAGCGTAGGTCTAGCGATGTACAATGAGCAGTTCTTC
CASSVGLAMYNEQFF
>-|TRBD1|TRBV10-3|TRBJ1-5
TGTGCCATCAAGACAGGGGGTCAGCCCCAGCATTTT
CAIKTGGQPQHF
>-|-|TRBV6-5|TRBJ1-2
TGTGCCAGCAGTCCTCTCGGGGGGGGCTACACCTTC
CASSPLGGGYTF
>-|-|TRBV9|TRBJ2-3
TGTGCCAGCAGCGTAGAACCGGGAGCAGGAGCAAGCACAGATACGCAGTATTTT
CASSVEPGAGASTDTQYF
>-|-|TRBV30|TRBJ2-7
TGTGCCTGGAGTGTATCCCATCGGGCCGAGCAGTACTTC
CAWSVSHRAEQYF
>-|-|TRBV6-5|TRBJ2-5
TGTGCCAGCAGTTACTTCAGGCTAGGGGAGACCCAGTACTTC
CASSYFRLGETQYF
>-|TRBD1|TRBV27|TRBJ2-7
TGTGCCAGCAGTCCTTCGACAGGGGAGAGCTCCTACGAGCAGTACTTC
CASSPSTGESSYEQYF
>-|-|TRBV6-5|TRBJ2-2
TGTGCCAGCAGTCTAGCGTACACCGGGGAGCTGTTTTTT
CASSLAYTGELFF
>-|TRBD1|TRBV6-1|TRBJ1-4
TGTGCCAGCAGTGAGCGGGACAGAAGTGAAAAACTGTTTTTT
CASSERDRSEKLFF
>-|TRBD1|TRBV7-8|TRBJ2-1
TGTGCCAGCAGCTTAGCCGTTCGTGGACAGGGCCAAAAAATCAATGAGCAGTTCTTC
CASSLAVRGQGQKINEQFF
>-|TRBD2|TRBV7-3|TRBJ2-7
TGTGCCAGCAGCTTAATTGCGGGAGGTGGCGAGCAGTACTTC
CASSLIAGGGEQYF
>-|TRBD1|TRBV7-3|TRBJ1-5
TGTGCCAGCAGCCACGGGACAGGGACCAATCAGCCCCAGCATTTT
CASSHGTGTNQPQHF
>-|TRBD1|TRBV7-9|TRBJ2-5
TGTGCCAGCAGCCGACCGGGACAGGGTCAGGAGACCCAGTACTTC
CASSRPGQGQETQYF
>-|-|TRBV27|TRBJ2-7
TGTGCCAGCAGGGAGAGGCGAGGAGCTAACTACGAGCAGTACTTC
CASRERRGANYEQYF
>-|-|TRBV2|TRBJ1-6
TGTGCCAGCAGCGGAAGACGGCGGTCTATTAATTCACCCCTCCACTTT
CASSGRRRSINSPLHF
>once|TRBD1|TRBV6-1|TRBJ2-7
TGTGCCAGCAGTGAAGCGTCCCGGACAGGGGCCCTCCTCTCCTACGAGCAGTACTTC
CASSEASRTGALLSYEQYF